This passage covers 28 T cell receptor beta chains from one sample sequenced in a study of OX40 agonist ivuxolimab in advanced cancers. Profiled with immunoSEQ multiplex PCR; TCRdb holds only in-frame clones, not every one. The data contain about 76,000 clones, roughly 86% of them singletons. Sample: CD4+ or CD8+ T cells sorted from blood, taken in a trial of the OX40 agonist ivuxolimab. The receptor set was obtained from an adult with an advanced solid tumor such as melanoma, head and neck, liver or kidney cancer.

This clone came up once. The chain carries TRBV6-1 and TRBJ2-2, with D perhaps assigned TRBD1 or TRBD2 (5 bases each). CDR1 is MNHNS, CDR2 SASEGT, per germline. The length of the CDR3 is 15 residues. Trimming left V 5 bases short and J 6 bases short, with 16 bases between. This chain's CDR3 is CASSRDAPLSGELFF. The CDR3 nucleotides read TGTGCCAGCAGTCGGGACGCCCCGTTATCCGGGGAGCTGTTTTTT.

The V call is TRBV6-5, the J call TRBJ1-6, with D possibly being TRBD1 (6 bases). Germline V CDR1 and CDR2: MNHEY, SVGAGI. With 5 bases removed from V and 10 bases from J, the gap between germline ends came to 12 bases. This CDR3 has 13 residues. The CDR3 region is CASSPIQGSPLHF. DNA of the CDR3: TGTGCCAGCAGTCCAATACAGGGCTCACCCCTCCACTTT.

The rearrangement joins TRBV16 to TRBJ1-4, with D maybe TRBD1 (5 bases). The CDR3 runs 16 residues. Germline CDR1 KGHSY, CDR2 FQNENV. Trimming stripped 0 bases from V and 0 bases from J, with 8 bases between. The CDR3: CASSQSRGATNEKLFF. The DNA of the CDR3 is TGTGCCAGCAGCCAATCTAGGGGCGCAACTAATGAAAAACTGTTTTTT. The full variable domain, completed using reference TRBV16 and TRBJ1-4, is GEEVAQTPKHLVRGEGQKAKLYCAPIKGHSYVFWYQQVLKNEFKFLISFQNENVFDETGMPKERFSAKCLPNSPCSLEIQATKLEDSAVYFCASSQSRGATNEKLFFGSGTQLSVL.

This clone was picked up a small number of times. The gene calls are TRBV30 and TRBJ2-3; D is perhaps TRBD2 (5 bases). Germline CDR1 is GTSNPN and CDR2 is SVGIG (reference sequence). Trimming removed 4 bases at V and 0 bases at J, with 8 bases between. There are 13 residues in the CDR3. The CDR3 here is CAWTGLSTDTQYF. CDR3 nucleotides: TGTGCCTGGACTGGACTTAGCACAGATACGCAGTATTTT. The full variable domain, completed using reference TRBV30 and TRBJ2-3, is SQTIHQWPATLVQPVGSPLSLECTVEGTSNPNLYWYRQAAGRGLQLLFYSVGIGQISSEVPQNLSASRPQDRQFILSSKKLLLSDSGFYLCAWTGLSTDTQYFGPGTRLTVL.

The V gene is TRBV14, the J gene TRBJ2-2; D not certain. V lost 2 bases and J lost 7, with 8 bases in between. CDR1 is SGHDN and CDR2 is FVKESK in the germline V gene. This CDR3 is 13 amino acids long. Written as DNA, the CDR3 is TGTGCCAGCAGCCAATCGGTTGGCGGGGAGCTGTTTTTT. It codes for CASSQSVGGELFF.

V is TRBV19 and J is TRBJ1-1; D ambiguous. Germline V gene lookup returns CDR1 LNHDA and CDR2 SQIVND (reference sequence). This CDR3 comprises 13 residues. The CDR3 sequence is CASRVAVNTEAFF. In nucleotides, the CDR3 is TGTGCTTCTCGGGTGGCCGTAAACACTGAAGCTTTCTTT.

The rearrangement uses TRBV7-8 and TRBJ2-7, with a weak D call TRBD1 (6 bases). The CDR3 contains 15 residues. V lost 1 base and J 0 bases, leaving 10 bases between the germline ends. CDR1 and CDR2 from the germline V gene are SGHVS and FQNEAQ. CDR3: CASSLGTVSSYEQYV. Written as DNA, the CDR3 is TGTGCCAGCAGCTTAGGGACAGTAAGCTCCTACGAGCAGTACGTC.

This clone appeared once. The rearrangement links TRBV7-9 to TRBJ2-2, with no clear D. Trimming pared 8 bases from V and 1 base from J, leaving 11 bases between. Germline V gives CDR1 SEHNR, CDR2 FQNEAQ (reference sequence). This CDR3 comprises 14 residues. CDR3 region: CASLEFGNTGELFF. For the CDR3, the DNA is TGTGCCAGCCTGGAGTTTGGGAACACCGGGGAGCTGTTTTTT.

CDR3 residues: CASSQDFLGGPKAPLHF. The CDR3 DNA is TGCGCCAGCAGCCAAGATTTTTTGGGGGGCCCAAAGGCACCCCTCCACTTT. This rearrangement joins TRBV4-1 to TRBJ1-6; possibly TRBD1 for D (6 bases). With 0 bases removed from V and 11 bases from J, the gap between germline ends came to 20 bases. This CDR3 has 17 amino acids. The germline V gene encodes CDR1 MGHRA and CDR2 YSYEKL.

The chain recombines TRBV27 with TRBJ1-5; the D gene is possibly TRBD1 (6 bases). The germline gives CDR1 MNHEY, CDR2 SMNVEV (reference sequence). The CDR3 has 16 residues. Trimming left V 2 bases short and J 0 bases short, with 11 bases between. The chain's CDR3 is CASSLAPGASNQPQHF. The CDR3 DNA reads as TGTGCCAGCAGTTTAGCCCCAGGGGCTAGCAATCAGCCCCAGCATTTT.

The chain is built from TRBV28 and TRBJ1-5; D is unclear. Deletions cut 3 bases from V and 6 bases from J, with 12 bases between. This CDR3 has 14 residues. The germline gives CDR1 MDHEN, CDR2 SYDVKM. The CDR3 DNA reads TGTGCCAGCAGTTTTTCGGGGAAGCGTCAGCCCCAGCATTTT. Translation: CASSFSGKRQPQHF. Drawing the rest from reference TRBV28 and TRBJ1-5, the complete variable domain is DVKVTQSSRYLVKRTGEKVFLECVQDMDHENMFWYRQDPGLGLRLIYFSYDVKMKEKGDIPEGYSVSREKKERFSLILESASTNQTSMYLCASSFSGKRQPQHFGDGTRLSIL.

The chain recombines TRBV6-1 with TRBJ1-2; D unclear. With 1 base removed from V and 5 bases from J, the gap between germline ends came to 5 bases. The CDR3 contains 12 residues. Germline V gene lookup returns CDR1 MNHNS and CDR2 SASEGT. The CDR3 protein is CASSEGGYGYTF. For the CDR3, the DNA is TGTGCCAGCAGTGAAGGGGGATATGGCTACACCTTC.

This rearrangement joins TRBV19 to TRBJ1-4; possibly TRBD1 for D (5 bases). Germline CDR1 reads LNHDA; CDR2 reads SQIVND (reference sequence). This CDR3 has 15 amino acids. Between the trimmed V and J ends, which lost 0 bases and 10 bases, there was a span of 15 bases. CDR3 amino acids: CASSIDPWGSRKLFF. In DNA, the CDR3 is TGTGCCAGTAGTATAGATCCATGGGGCTCGAGAAAACTGTTTTTT.

This chain uses TRBV7-6 with TRBJ2-5; TRBD2 is a possible D gene (5 bases). The V gene lost 4 bases and the J gene lost 0 bases, with 15 bases spanning the gap. The V gene's germline CDR1 is SGHVS and CDR2 FNYEAQ. The CDR3 is 16 amino acids. CDR3 coding DNA: TGTGCCAGCAGCTCGCGTAACAGCGGACACCAAGAGACCCAGTACTTC. Translating gives CASSSRNSGHQETQYF.

This chain joins TRBV18 and TRBJ2-3; no clear D. The CDR3 is 17 residues long. Between the trimmed V and J ends, which lost 3 bases and 0 bases, there was a span of 16 bases. CDR1 and CDR2 (germline): KGHSH, LQKENI. Here the CDR3 DNA reads TGTGCCAGCTCACCCTTTCGTTCGGGCGGCAGCACAGATACGCAGTATTTT. Its translation: CASSPFRSGGSTDTQYF.

This clone is a singleton in its sample. The rearrangement joins TRBV6-5 to TRBJ1-6; TRBD1 matches at 7 bases. Germline V gene sequence: CDR1 MNHEY, CDR2 SVGAGI. Trimming removed 7 bases from V and 10 bases from J; junction bases left unmatched: 10. CDR3 size: 14 residues. The CDR3 loop reads CASKTTGRMSPLHF. The CDR3 nucleotides are TGTGCCAGCAAAACGACAGGGAGGATGTCACCCCTCCACTTT.

The V and J genes are TRBV11-3 and TRBJ1-1; D uncertain. CDR1 and CDR2 (germline): SGHNT, YENEEA. CDR3 length: 13 amino acids. V lost 5 bases to trimming and J lost 4 bases, with 11 bases between them. CDR3 in amino acids: CASSLEPATEAFF. The CDR3 DNA reads TGTGCCAGCAGCCTCGAGCCTGCCACTGAAGCTTTCTTT.

This clone was seen just once. The chain has TRBV7-2 and TRBJ1-1, with 8 bases aligning to TRBD1. This CDR3 contains 15 residues. Trimming took 3 bases from V and 4 from J; bases not matched to a gene: 7. Per the germline V gene, CDR1 is SGHTA and CDR2 is FQGNSA. CDR3 DNA: TGTGCCAGCAGCTTGGGGGGACAGGCGTTCACTGAAGCTTTCTTT. Protein: CASSLGGQAFTEAFF.

The rearrangement links TRBV27 to TRBJ1-6; D is unresolved. This CDR3 is built from 16 residues. Germline V gene sequence: CDR1 MNHEY, CDR2 SMNVEV (reference sequence). The V gene lost 4 bases and the J gene lost 4 bases, with 14 bases spanning the gap. In DNA form, the CDR3 reads TGTGCCAGCAGTTCTACCGCCCGAGGGTATAATTCACCCCTCCACTTT. Residues: CASSSTARGYNSPLHF.

The chain is built from TRBV10-1 and TRBJ2-2; D is possibly TRBD2 (6 bases). With 3 bases removed from V and 4 bases from J, the gap between germline ends came to 9 bases. From germline, CDR1 is WNHNN and CDR2 SYGVQD (reference sequence). The CDR3 covers 14 residues. The CDR3 DNA sequence: TGCGCCAGCAGTGAACCGGGAGCCACCGGGGAGCTGTTTTTT. Translation: CASSEPGATGELFF.

This clone showed up just once. The rearrangement links TRBV4-3 to TRBJ1-1, with TRBD1 identical over 9 bases. Germline V CDR1 and CDR2: LGHNA, YSLEER. This CDR3 has 16 amino acids. Germline trimming cut 2 bases from V and 3 bases from J; bases unmatched to any gene: 7. CDR3 amino acids: CASSQTGGRWDTEAFF. The DNA for the CDR3 is TGCGCCAGCAGCCAAACAGGGGGCCGGTGGGACACTGAAGCTTTCTTT.

The chain uses TRBV7-2 and TRBJ2-5; 8 bases align to TRBD2. V lost 2 bases, J lost 1 base, and 6 bases stayed unmatched. Germline V gives CDR1 SGHTA, CDR2 FQGNSA. The CDR3 is 16 amino acids. The CDR3 sequence: CASSLTAGGFQETQYF. CDR3 sequence (DNA): TGTGCCAGCAGCTTAACGGCGGGGGGCTTCCAAGAGACCCAGTACTTC.

The sample holds one count of this clone. The chain's CDR3 is CASSPLGLKETQYF. For the CDR3, the DNA is TGTGCCAGCAGTCCCCTGGGGCTCAAAGAGACCCAGTACTTC. This rearrangement joins TRBV7-2 to TRBJ2-5; TRBD1 might be the D (5 bases). V shed 6 bases and J shed 3 bases, with 14 bases lying between them. The germline V gene encodes CDR1 SGHTA and CDR2 FQGNSA. This CDR3 region has 14 residues. The variable domain in full, with the rest retrieved from reference TRBV7-2 and TRBJ2-5, is GAGVSQSPSNKVTEKGKDVELRCDPISGHTALYWYRQSLGQGLEFLIYFQGNSAPDKSGLPSDRFSAERTGGSVSTLTIQRTQQEDSAVYLCASSPLGLKETQYFGPGTRLLVL.

This clone was counted a single time. This rearrangement joins TRBV11-1 to TRBJ1-1; 12 bases match TRBD1. CDR1 and CDR2 (germline): SGHAT, FQDESV (reference sequence). The CDR3 is made up of 17 amino acids. J was trimmed by 4 bases and V by 4 bases; bases with no gene match: 10. This CDR3 is CASSSSGQGAPGTEAFF. In nucleotides, the CDR3 is TGTGCCAGCAGCTCATCGGGACAGGGGGCGCCGGGCACTGAAGCTTTCTTT.

The V gene is TRBV15, the J gene TRBJ1-2, with 12 bases matching TRBD1. CDR1 is LNHNV, CDR2 YYDKDF, per germline (reference sequence). J lost 7 bases, V lost 0 bases, and 3 bases had no gene match. The CDR3 is made up of 15 amino acids. For the CDR3, the DNA is TGTGCCACCAGCAGAGATCCGGGACAGGGGGCTGGCTACACCTTC. Amino acid sequence: CATSRDPGQGAGYTF.

This chain joins TRBV5-4 and TRBJ2-2; 8 positions match TRBD2. The CDR3 is made up of 16 amino acids. V lost 6 bases and J lost 0; bases outside the gene matches: 7. Germline V gene data show CDR1 as SGHNT and CDR2 as YYREEE (reference sequence). As DNA, the CDR3 is TGTGCCAGCAATTCTGGCGGGGGGACGAACACCGGGGAGCTGTTTTTT. This sequence encodes CASNSGGGTNTGELFF.

The CDR3 sequence is CASSTWTGGYTGELFF. CDR3 nucleotides: TGTGCCAGTAGTACGTGGACAGGGGGCTACACCGGGGAGCTGTTTTTT. The chain couples TRBV19 to TRBJ2-2; 11 positions agree with TRBD1. The CDR3 totals 16 residues. Unmatched junction bases numbered 4, after V lost 4 bases and J lost 3 bases. In germline, CDR1 is LNHDA, CDR2 SQIVND (reference sequence).

V gene TRBV9 combines with J gene TRBJ2-1; 13 bases match TRBD2. The length of the CDR3 is 15 residues. V shed 4 bases and J 8 bases; nucleotides not matched to a gene: 6. Looked up from germline, CDR1 is SGDLS and CDR2 is YYNGEE. CDR3 loop: CASSLLGTSGDEQFF. In DNA form, the CDR3 reads TGTGCCAGCAGCCTCCTCGGGACTAGCGGGGATGAGCAGTTCTTC.